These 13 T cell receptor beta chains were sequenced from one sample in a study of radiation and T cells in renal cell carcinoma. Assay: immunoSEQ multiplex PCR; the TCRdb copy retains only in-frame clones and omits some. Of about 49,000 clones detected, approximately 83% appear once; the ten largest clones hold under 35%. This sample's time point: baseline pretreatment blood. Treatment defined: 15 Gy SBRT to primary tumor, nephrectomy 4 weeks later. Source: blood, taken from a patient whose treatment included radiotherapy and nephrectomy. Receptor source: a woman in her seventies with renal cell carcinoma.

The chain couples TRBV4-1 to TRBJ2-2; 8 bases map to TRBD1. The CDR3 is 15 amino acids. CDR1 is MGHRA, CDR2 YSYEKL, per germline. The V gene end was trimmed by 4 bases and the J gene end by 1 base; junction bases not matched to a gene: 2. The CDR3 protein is CASSRGQGNTGELFF. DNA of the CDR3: TGCGCCAGCAGCCGCGGACAGGGGAACACCGGGGAGCTGTTTTTT.

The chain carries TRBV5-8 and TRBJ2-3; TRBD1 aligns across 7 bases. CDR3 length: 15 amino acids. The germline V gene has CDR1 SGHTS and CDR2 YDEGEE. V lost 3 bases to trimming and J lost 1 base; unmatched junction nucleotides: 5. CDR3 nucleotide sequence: TGTGCCAGCAGCTCAACAGGGGTGCGCACAGATACGCAGTATTTT. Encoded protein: CASSSTGVRTDTQYF.

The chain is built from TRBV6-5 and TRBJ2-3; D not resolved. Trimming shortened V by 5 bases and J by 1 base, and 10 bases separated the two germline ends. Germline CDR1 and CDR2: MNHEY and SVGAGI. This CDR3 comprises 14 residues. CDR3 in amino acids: CASSRASRTDTQYF. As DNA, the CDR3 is TGTGCCAGCAGTAGGGCCAGTCGCACAGATACGCAGTATTTT.

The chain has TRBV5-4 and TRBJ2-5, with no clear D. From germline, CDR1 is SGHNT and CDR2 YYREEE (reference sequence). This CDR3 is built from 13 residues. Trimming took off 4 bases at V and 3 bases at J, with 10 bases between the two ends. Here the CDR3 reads CASSGPVEETQYF. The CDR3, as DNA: TGTGCCAGCAGCGGGCCGGTGGAAGAGACCCAGTACTTC.

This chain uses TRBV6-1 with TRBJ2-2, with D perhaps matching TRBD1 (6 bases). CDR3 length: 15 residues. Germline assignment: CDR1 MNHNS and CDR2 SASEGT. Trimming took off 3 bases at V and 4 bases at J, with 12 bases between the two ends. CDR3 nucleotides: TGTGCCAGCAGTGAGGCAGGGGCTCCCACCGGGGAGCTGTTTTTT. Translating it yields CASSEAGAPTGELFF.

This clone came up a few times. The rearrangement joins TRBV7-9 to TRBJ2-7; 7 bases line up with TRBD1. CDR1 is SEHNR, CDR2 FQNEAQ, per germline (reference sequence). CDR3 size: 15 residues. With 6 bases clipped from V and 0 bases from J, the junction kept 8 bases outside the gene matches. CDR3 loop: CASRSSRQGSYEQYF. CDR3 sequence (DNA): TGTGCCAGCAGATCCTCGAGACAGGGCTCCTACGAGCAGTACTTC.

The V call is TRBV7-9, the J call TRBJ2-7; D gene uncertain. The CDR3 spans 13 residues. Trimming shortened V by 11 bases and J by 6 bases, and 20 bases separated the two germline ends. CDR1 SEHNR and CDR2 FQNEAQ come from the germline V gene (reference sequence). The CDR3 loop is CAEERAGPFEQYF. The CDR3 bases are TGTGCCGAAGAACGGGCAGGCCCCTTCGAGCAGTACTTC.

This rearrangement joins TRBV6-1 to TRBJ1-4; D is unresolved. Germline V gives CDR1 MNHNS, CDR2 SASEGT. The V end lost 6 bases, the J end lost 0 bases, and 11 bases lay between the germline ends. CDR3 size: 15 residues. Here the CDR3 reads CASSVILATNEKLFF. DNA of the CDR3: TGTGCCAGCAGCGTCATTCTTGCAACTAATGAAAAACTGTTTTTT.

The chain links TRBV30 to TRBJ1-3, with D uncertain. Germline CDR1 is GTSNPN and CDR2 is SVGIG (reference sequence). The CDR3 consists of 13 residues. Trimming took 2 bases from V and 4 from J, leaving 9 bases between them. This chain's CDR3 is CAWSPTPGNTIYF. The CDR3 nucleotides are TGTGCCTGGAGTCCAACGCCGGGAAACACCATATATTTT. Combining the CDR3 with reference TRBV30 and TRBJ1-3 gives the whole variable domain SQTIHQWPATLVQPVGSPLSLECTVEGTSNPNLYWYRQAAGRGLQLLFYSVGIGQISSEVPQNLSASRPQDRQFILSSKKLLLSDSGFYLCAWSPTPGNTIYFGEGSWLTVV.

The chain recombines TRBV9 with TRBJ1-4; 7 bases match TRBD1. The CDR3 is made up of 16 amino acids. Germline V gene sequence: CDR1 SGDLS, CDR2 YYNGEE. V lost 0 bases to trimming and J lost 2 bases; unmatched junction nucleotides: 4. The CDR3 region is CASSVGGGGTNEKLFF. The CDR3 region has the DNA TGTGCCAGCAGCGTAGGAGGGGGCGGCACTAATGAAAAACTGTTTTTT. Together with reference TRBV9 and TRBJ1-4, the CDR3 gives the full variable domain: DSGVTQTPKHLITATGQRVTLRCSPRSGDLSVYWYQQSLDQGLQFLIQYYNGEERAKGNILERFSAQQFPDLHSELNLSSLELGDSALYFCASSVGGGGTNEKLFFGSGTQLSVL.

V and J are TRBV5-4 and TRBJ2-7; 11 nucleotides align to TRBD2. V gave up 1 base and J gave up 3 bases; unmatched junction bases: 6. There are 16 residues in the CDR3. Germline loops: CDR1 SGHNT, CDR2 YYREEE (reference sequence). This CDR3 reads CASSLLLAGANYEQYF. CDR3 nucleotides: TGTGCCAGCAGCTTGTTACTAGCGGGGGCCAACTACGAGCAGTACTTC.

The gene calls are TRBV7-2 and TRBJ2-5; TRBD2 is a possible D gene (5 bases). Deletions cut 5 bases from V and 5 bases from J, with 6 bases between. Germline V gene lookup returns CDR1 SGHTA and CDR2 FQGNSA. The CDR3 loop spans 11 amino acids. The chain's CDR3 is CASSRGETQYF. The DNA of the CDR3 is TGTGCCAGCAGCCGAGGGGAGACCCAGTACTTC.

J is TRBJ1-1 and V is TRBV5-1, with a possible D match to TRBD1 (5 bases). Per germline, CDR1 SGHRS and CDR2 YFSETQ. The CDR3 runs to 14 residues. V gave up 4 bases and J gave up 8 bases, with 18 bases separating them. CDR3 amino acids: CASSASSDQGEAFF. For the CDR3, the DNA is TGCGCCAGCAGCGCCTCCTCTGACCAGGGAGAAGCTTTCTTT.